This TCR beta chain was found in a study of chemoradiotherapy in HPV16-positive cancers (dated by TCRdb to 2022 to 2024). For context, the study as a whole: Candidate HPV-specific T-cell clones and common TCR motifs were defined by functional T-cell assays performed on cells from a couple of HPV16-positive patients. The study asked whether T-cell immunity against the HPV oncoproteins E6 and E7 changes during chemoradiotherapy and whether it affects survival. The candidate HPV-specific TCRs and motifs were then tracked in TCR repertoires from about 90 patients with HPV-related cancers. Study-wide findings and limitations: Among HPV16-positive patients, expansion of HPV-responsive T cells during chemoradiotherapy was associated with better recurrence-free survival. The survival association was reported for HPV16-positive patients, and the functional definition of HPV-specific T cells was derived from only two HPV16-positive patients. Expansion of candidate HPV-specific clones and E7-related TCR motifs was observed in the tumor microenvironment during treatment, whereas no such expansion was observed for non-HPV-specific T cells.

Receptor libraries were prepared by the immunoSEQ multiplex PCR assay. Not all clones reach the TCRdb copy of this immuneACCESS table, which keeps in-frame sequences only. Checked studies attribute under half of the gap to unresolved V genes and leave the rest unexplained. This sample holds around 29,000 clones; about 93% were observed only once. In total, the top ten clones hold approximately 19% of the sample. Because repertoires were sampled repeatedly during chemoradiotherapy, clonal expansion in the tumor microenvironment could be followed. CDR1 and CDR2, looked up from the germline V gene (reference sequence), are MNHEY and SMNVEV. The CDR3 has 16 amino acids, counting the end cysteine and phenylalanine. The only DNA kept is the CDR3, 48 bases in frame from the first base. V is pruned by 5 bases and J by 2 bases, leaving 11 bases of the junction without a gene match. Worth noting for this clone: Its recognized antigen is unknown. Base qualities are not recorded, but no much larger clone differs from it by a single base.

The origin of this receptor is a human donor with HPV-associated anogenital cancer. The material sequenced was blood, taken from a patient who underwent chemoradiotherapy. The chain links TRBV27 with TRBJ2-5; the central 7 bases match TRBD1. CDR3 reads: CASSDDRVEWQETQYF. The nucleotide sequence is given as TGTGCCAGCAGTGATGACAGGGTTGAATGGCAAGAGACCCAGTACTTC.